The source of this TCR beta chain is a study of blood T cell repertoires in COVID-19. Study information: COVID-19 samples, acute and convalescent, were from the United States, Italy and Spain.

V lost 7 bases and J lost 5, with 20 bases in between. CDR3 length: 15 residues. Germline CDR1 reads MNHEY; CDR2 reads SMNVEV (reference sequence). Measured with immunoSEQ multiplex PCR; TCRdb has only the in-frame clones, and not every one. The table lists approximately 240,000 clones, about 80% of them singletons. The V gene is TRBV27, the J gene TRBJ1-2; D not certain. The clonotype comes from an elderly woman with active or convalescent COVID-19. Sequencing was carried out using peripheral blood. This CDR3 reads CASTTSKREGYGYTF. The CDR3 region has the DNA TGTGCCAGCACCACCTCAAAGCGAGAGGGTTATGGCTACACCTTC.